The next 4 T cell receptor beta chains were all read from a single sample in a study of shared clonotypes between healthy human individuals. Measured with immunoSEQ multiplex PCR; TCRdb has only the in-frame clones, and not every one. The sample consists of over a million clones, around 75% of them appearing once. Source material: memory CD4+ T cells sorted from blood. Subset described: CD45RA-negative fraction. Receptor source: a man aged 18 to 35 in good health.

The chain has TRBV5-1 and TRBJ2-3, with a tentative D call TRBD2 (7 bases). The CDR3 length is 16 residues. The germline gives CDR1 SGHRS, CDR2 YFSETQ. The V gene lost 5 bases and the J gene lost 7 bases, with 23 bases spanning the gap. CDR3: CASRQDGGRLGNTQYF. CDR3 in DNA: TGCGCCAGCAGACAAGACGGGGGGCGCCTTGGGAATACGCAGTATTTT.

In this sample, this clone turned up a few times. The chain couples TRBV6-1 to TRBJ2-7, with TRBD2 matching 7 bases. CDR3 length: 14 residues. With 1 base clipped from V and 6 bases from J, the junction kept 6 bases outside the gene matches. CDR1 is MNHNS and CDR2 is SASEGT in the germline V gene. The CDR3 DNA reads TGTGCCAGCAGTGAAGTGGCGGGGGATGCCGAGCAGTACTTC. Its translation is CASSEVAGDAEQYF.

A note on this clone: A much more abundant neighbour one base away suggests this may be a read error. Distinct nucleotide sequences in the sample also encode this CDR3. The chain is built from TRBV7-2 and TRBJ1-2; TRBD1 agrees at 9 bases. Per the germline V gene, CDR1 is SGHTA and CDR2 is FQGNSA. J gave up 3 bases and V 1 base, and 0 bases lay outside the gene matches. The CDR3 length is 14 residues. The CDR3 nucleotides are TGTGCCAGCAGCTTAGGACAGGGGGACTATGGCTACACCTTC. Protein product: CASSLGQGDYGYTF.

The gene calls are TRBV30 and TRBJ2-1; D uncertain. Trimming stripped 5 bases from V and 0 bases from J, with 8 bases between. The germline V gene encodes CDR1 GTSNPN and CDR2 SVGIG (reference sequence). This CDR3 is 13 amino acids long. CDR3 bases: TGTGCCTGGGACCCAAGCTCCTACAATGAGCAGTTCTTC. Protein: CAWDPSSYNEQFF.